Following are 18 T cell receptor beta chains from one sample sequenced in a study of post-analysis software for immune sequencing data. Which antigens these TCRs recognize remains unknown. The study, taken as a whole, reports: About 5 TRBV segments appeared more often in patients than in controls, and TRBV5-6, TRBV5-1 and TRBV20-1 were among these.

Carried by the TCR beta cDNA libraries were unique molecular identifiers. TCRdb recomputed calls from the PCR reads with MiXCR, one row per CDR3 protein. The sample lists 400,000 to 500,000 distinct CDR3 sequences, less than 40% occurring once. Specimen: blood. Source of these receptors: a girl under 10 years old with multiple sclerosis.

The sample holds a few counts of this clonotype. The chain is built from TRBV20-1 and TRBJ2-4; D is possibly TRBD1 or TRBD2 (5 bases each). The germline V and J ends were trimmed by 1 base and 13 bases, with 11 bases remaining between them. The CDR3 runs to 11 residues. Per the germline V gene, CDR1 is DFQATT and CDR2 is SNEGSKA (reference sequence). The CDR3 coding sequence is TGCAGTGCTAGAGGGGAAGGGGAGCAGTACTTC. As protein: CSARGEGEQYF.

This clonotype was observed many times. This rearrangement joins TRBV4-3 to TRBJ2-1, with no clear D. This CDR3 region has 13 residues. Germline lookup yields CDR1 LGHNA and CDR2 YSLEER. V was pared by 1 base and J by 6 bases, with 7 bases between. CDR3 DNA sequence: TGCGCCAGCAGCCAAGGGTGGGGCAATGAGCAGTTCTTC. This translates into CASSQGWGNEQFF.

This rearrangement joins TRBV5-1 to TRBJ1-1; D possibly corresponds to TRBD1 (6 bases). V was trimmed by 0 bases and J by 11 bases, leaving 23 bases between them. The CDR3 loop spans 16 amino acids. Germline V gene lookup returns CDR1 SGHRS and CDR2 YFSETQ. CDR3 residues: CASSLAPGQTIYWAFF. The CDR3 DNA reads as TGCGCCAGCAGCTTGGCCCCCGGACAGACCATTTATTGGGCTTTCTTT.

There are a few counts of this clonotype. The chain has TRBV5-1 and TRBJ2-7; tentatively, D is TRBD1 (7 bases). V lost 1 base and J lost 3, with 17 bases in between. Germline lookup yields CDR1 SGHRS and CDR2 YFSETQ. This CDR3 is built from 16 residues. CDR3 coding DNA: TGCGCCAGCAGCTTGTTTTCGACAGGGAGGATCTACGAGCAGTACTTC. Translation gives CASSLFSTGRIYEQYF.

This clonotype has just a few counts. This chain joins TRBV7-2 and TRBJ1-1; D perhaps matches TRBD1 (6 bases). Germline lookup yields CDR1 SGHTA and CDR2 FQGNSA. The V gene lost 0 bases and the J gene lost 8 bases, with 13 bases spanning the gap. This CDR3 is built from 14 residues. DNA of the CDR3: TGTGCCAGCAGCTTAGCCCCAGGGGTTGTAGAAGCTTTCTTT. This encodes CASSLAPGVVEAFF.

The V gene is TRBV7-2, the J gene TRBJ2-3, with TRBD2 matching 7 bases. Germline loops: CDR1 SGHTA, CDR2 FQGNSA. The CDR3 totals 20 residues. V gave up 1 base and J gave up 1 base; unmatched junction bases: 17. CDR3 in DNA: TGTGCCAGCAGCTTAGTGGGACTACTAACTTCACCTCGGCGCACAGATACGCAGTATTTT. This sequence encodes CASSLVGLLTSPRRTDTQYF. Drawing the rest from reference TRBV7-2 and TRBJ2-3, the complete variable domain is GAGVSQSPSNKVTEKGKDVELRCDPISGHTALYWYRQSLGQGLEFLIYFQGNSAPDKSGLPSDRFSAERTGGSVSTLTIQRTQQEDSAVYLCASSLVGLLTSPRRTDTQYFGPGTRLTVL.

The chain couples TRBV3-1 to TRBJ2-7; D possibly corresponds to TRBD2 (6 bases). The CDR3 has 15 amino acids. CDR1 is LGHDT and CDR2 is YNNKEL in the germline V gene (reference sequence). The V gene lost 0 bases and the J gene lost 2 bases, with 11 bases spanning the gap. The DNA for the CDR3 is TGTGCCAGCAGCCAAGAGACGGGAGTGGCCTACGAGCAGTACTTC. This encodes CASSQETGVAYEQYF.

CDR3 in amino acids: CASSADRGANVLTF. The CDR3 nucleotides read TGTGCCAGCAGCGCGGACAGGGGGGCCAACGTCCTGACTTTC. The chain carries TRBV7-2 and TRBJ2-6, with 7 bases aligning to TRBD1. This CDR3 contains 14 residues. Germline-derived CDR1 and CDR2 are SGHTA and FQGNSA. V trimming: 5 bases; J trimming: 4 bases; junction bases outside the gene matches: 2.

Here the CDR3 DNA reads TGTGCCAGCAGCACCCACAGGGGGCGCGGAGAGACCCAGTACTTC. Translation: CASSTHRGRGETQYF. The chain employs TRBV9 and TRBJ2-7; TRBD1 agrees at 9 bases. The J call is doubtful: the DNA matches TRBJ2-5 better. The CDR3 sequence is 15 residues long. CDR1 and CDR2 from the germline V gene are SGDLS and YYNGEE.

This rearrangement joins TRBV20-1 to TRBJ1-1; TRBD1 aligns across 7 bases. Germline CDR1 and CDR2: DFQATT and SNEGSKA (reference sequence). Trimming took 0 bases from V and 2 from J; bases not matched to a gene: 12. The CDR3 covers 17 residues. CDR3 in DNA: TGCAGTGCTAGAGACCACCGGGACAGACCAATTAACACTGAAGCTTTCTTT. As protein: CSARDHRDRPINTEAFF.

This clonotype has just a few counts. CDR3 sequence: CASSLPSSGGPGSYEQYF. The CDR3 region has the DNA TGTGCCAGCAGCTTACCCTCCAGCGGGGGGCCCGGGAGCTACGAGCAGTACTTC. V and J are TRBV7-2 and TRBJ2-7; 9 bases agree with TRBD2. V gave up 2 bases and J gave up 3 bases; unmatched junction bases: 14. Germline lookup yields CDR1 SGHTA and CDR2 FQGNSA. This CDR3 region has 18 residues.

This clonotype was counted between two and nine times. The rearrangement links TRBV7-6 to TRBJ2-4; possibly TRBD1 or TRBD2 for D (5 bases each). Germline V gene lookup returns CDR1 SGHVS and CDR2 FNYEAQ. This CDR3 has 14 amino acids. V dropped 5 bases and J dropped 0 bases, with 8 bases sitting between them. The CDR3 protein is CASSPGAAKNIQYF. The CDR3 DNA reads TGTGCCAGCAGCCCCGGGGCAGCCAAAAACATTCAGTACTTC.

This clonotype was counted at least ten times. This chain links TRBV3-1 with TRBJ2-7, with a weak D call TRBD2 (5 bases). V shed 1 base and J shed 2 bases, with 6 bases lying between them. There are 13 residues in the CDR3. Germline V gene sequence: CDR1 LGHDT, CDR2 YNNKEL (reference sequence). The CDR3 loop reads CASSQAGTYEQYF. In DNA, the CDR3 is TGTGCCAGCAGCCAAGCCGGGACCTACGAGCAGTACTTC.

V gene TRBV12-3 or TRBV12-4 combines with J gene TRBJ2-3; 11 bases fit TRBD2. Trimming removed 3 bases from V and 4 bases from J; junction bases left unmatched: 3. This CDR3 has 15 amino acids. The CDR3: CASSLLAGGPDTQYF. The CDR3 nucleotides read TGTGCCAGCAGTTTGCTAGCGGGGGGACCAGATACGCAGTATTTT.

This chain links TRBV4-2 with TRBJ2-1, with D hard to call. The CDR3 is 12 amino acids. Germline loops: CDR1 LGHNA, CDR2 YNFKEQ. The V end lost 4 bases, the J end lost 7 bases, and 8 bases lay between the germline ends. CDR3 in DNA: TGTGCCAGCAGCCCAACACAGAATGAGCAGTTCTTC. It is translated as CASSPTQNEQFF.

The gene calls are TRBV7-9 and TRBJ2-1, with TRBD2 as a possible D gene (5 bases). This CDR3 contains 13 residues. Germline V gene sequence: CDR1 SEHNR, CDR2 FQNEAQ (reference sequence). Trimming took off 5 bases at V and 7 bases at J, with 12 bases between the two ends. The CDR3 sequence: CASSPRTGNEQFF. The CDR3 DNA is TGTGCCAGCAGCCCCAGGACGGGGAATGAGCAGTTCTTC.

The chain employs TRBV28 and TRBJ1-2, with D uncertain. In germline, CDR1 is MDHEN, CDR2 SYDVKM. V was pared by 2 bases and J by 4 bases, with 8 bases between. The CDR3 is made up of 13 amino acids. DNA for the CDR3: TGTGCCAGCAGTTTAATCCCAGCCTATGGCTACACCTTC. It translates to CASSLIPAYGYTF.

The J gene is TRBJ2-7, the V gene TRBV7-9; maybe TRBD2 (6 bases). The CDR3 is 17 amino acids. V lost 2 bases and J lost 3, with 20 bases in between. Germline V gives CDR1 SEHNR, CDR2 FQNEAQ (reference sequence). CDR3 coding DNA: TGTGCCAGCAGCTTACTCGGGTCCCACGGCGGGATCTACGAGCAGTACTTC. Translating it yields CASSLLGSHGGIYEQYF.